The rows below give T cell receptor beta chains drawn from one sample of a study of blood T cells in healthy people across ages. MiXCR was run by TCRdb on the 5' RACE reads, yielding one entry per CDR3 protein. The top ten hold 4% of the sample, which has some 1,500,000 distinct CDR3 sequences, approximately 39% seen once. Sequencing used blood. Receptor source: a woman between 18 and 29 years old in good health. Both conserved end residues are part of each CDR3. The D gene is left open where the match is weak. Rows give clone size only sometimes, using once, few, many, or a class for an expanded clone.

TGCAGTGCTATAGAGCCTTTTAGAGCAGATACGCAGTATTTT,CSAIEPFRADTQYF,few,-,TRBV20-1,TRBJ2-3
TGTGCCAGCAGTCCTCCGGGACACCAGAACACTGAAGCTTTCTTT,CASSPPGHQNTEAFF,-,-,TRBV6-5,TRBJ1-1
TGCGCCAGCAGCTTAGGACTAGCGACCCCCACCGGGGAGCTGTTTTTT,CASSLGLATPTGELFF,few,TRBD2,TRBV5-1,TRBJ2-2
TGCAGCGTTGGGCCAGTCCCTAACTATGGCTACACCTTC,CSVGPVPNYGYTF,few,-,TRBV29-1,TRBJ1-2
TGCAGCCTCCATGGACGGGCATACAATGAGCAGTACTTC,CSLHGRAYNEQYF,few,-,TRBV29-1,TRBJ2-7
TGTGCCAGCAGCTTAGAGGGGCCAGGGCGTTTAGCAGATACGCAGTATTTT,CASSLEGPGRLADTQYF,-,-,TRBV7-2,TRBJ2-3
TGTGCCAGCAGCTTAATGCAGGGGGTATACAATGAGCAGTACTTC,CASSLMQGVYNEQYF,-,TRBD1,TRBV7-3,TRBJ2-7
TGTGCCAGCAGTTTCGCGGGATCGGTCTACGAGCAGTACTTC,CASSFAGSVYEQYF,-,-,TRBV12-3/TRBV12-4,TRBJ2-7
TGTGCCAGCAGCTTAGGGTCCAGGGCTCTGAACACCGGGGAGCTGTTTTTT,CASSLGSRALNTGELFF,-,-,TRBV7-9,TRBJ2-2
TGTGCCTGGAACGGACGGATGGGCACTGAAGCTTTCTTT,CAWNGRMGTEAFF,-,-,TRBV30,TRBJ1-1
TGTGCCGGCAGGAAACCAGGGACTAGCGGGGGTGGAGAGCAGTACTTC,CAGRKPGTSGGGEQYF,-,TRBD2,TRBV6-2/TRBV6-3,TRBJ2-7
TGCGCCAGCAGCTTGTCCTCCCCGAGGGCTCTAGATACGCAGTATTTT,CASSLSSPRALDTQYF,-,-,TRBV5-1,TRBJ2-3
TGTGCCAGCAGCTTAGGGGAATGGGGGAATGAGCAGTTCTTC,CASSLGEWGNEQFF,-,-,TRBV7-2,TRBJ2-1
TGTGCCAGCAGTTTATCGTGGATAGCCGGCACAGATACGCGGTATTTT,CASSLSWIAGTDTRYF,-,-,TRBV12-3/TRBV12-4,TRBJ2-3
TGTGCCAGCAGCTCCGCCGGGACTAGGTATACAGATACGCAGTATTTT,CASSSAGTRYTDTQYF,-,TRBD2,TRBV7-2,TRBJ2-3
TGTGCCAGCAGCGGGGAGGTCATCTACAATGAGCAGTACTTC,CASSGEVIYNEQYF,-,-,TRBV7-2,TRBJ2-5
TGTGCCAGCAGTTTACTTGGACAGGGGGCCGGTGGCTACACCTTC,CASSLLGQGAGGYTF,-,TRBD1,TRBV12-3/TRBV12-4,TRBJ1-2
TGCAGCGTTGACGACGGACTAGTCGGCCACACCTTC,CSVDDGLVGHTF,once,-,TRBV29-1,TRBJ1-2
TGCGCCAGCAGCTTGGTAAGATGGACAGGGCGAAGTGGCTACACCTTC,CASSLVRWTGRSGYTF,-,TRBD1,TRBV5-1,TRBJ1-2
TGTGCCAGCGGAGTAGCCTACGAGCAGTACTTC,CASGVAYEQYF,few,-,TRBV12-3/TRBV12-4,TRBJ2-7
TGTGCCAGCAGCCCGACAGGGGGATGGACTGAAGCTTTCTTT,CASSPTGGWTEAFF,few,TRBD1,TRBV7-9,TRBJ1-1
TGTGCCAGCAGCCGGTTTGACTCATCCTCGGACGGGCCGAATTCACCCCTCCACTTT,CASSRFDSSSDGPNSPLHF,-,-,TRBV4-2,TRBJ1-6
TGCGCCAGCAGCCAAGTTCAGTTTAACACCGGGGAGCTGTTTTTT,CASSQVQFNTGELFF,-,-,TRBV4-1,TRBJ2-2
TGTGCCACCAGTCCGTCTATCTCCTACAATGAGCAGTACTTC,CATSPSISYNEQYF,-,-,TRBV24-1,TRBJ2-5
TGTGCCAGCAGTTGGAGGGGGCTTCTCTACAATGAGCAGTTCTTC,CASSWRGLLYNEQFF,few,-,TRBV28,TRBJ2-1
TGTGCCAGCAGCTTAAAGGGAGCGGGATTCTACAATGAGCAGTTCTTC,CASSLKGAGFYNEQFF,-,TRBD2,TRBV7-2,TRBJ2-1
TGCGCCAGCAGCCAGACCTTCGGCCTAAGCTCCTATAATTCACCCCTCCACTTT,CASSQTFGLSSYNSPLHF,-,-,TRBV4-3,TRBJ1-6
TGCAGTGCTAGTTACACTGAAGCTTTCTTT,CSASYTEAFF,few,-,TRBV20-1,TRBJ1-1
TGCAGTGCCACGGGCAGGGGACAGGGGGCAGATACGCAGTATTTT,CSATGRGQGADTQYF,few,TRBD1,TRBV20-1,TRBJ2-3
TGCAGTGCTGATAGACAGAGCGGCTACACCTTC,CSADRQSGYTF,-,-,TRBV20-1,TRBJ1-2
TGCAGTGGGAGACAGGGTGGGGATGAGCAGTTCTTC,CSGRQGGDEQFF,-,TRBD1,TRBV20-1,TRBJ2-1
TGTGCCAGCACCATTAGCACAGATACGCAGTATTTT,CASTISTDTQYF,many,-,TRBV25-1,TRBJ2-3
TGCAGTGCTAGAATGGGTAGAGGAACAAATCAGCCCCAGCATTTT,CSARMGRGTNQPQHF,-,-,TRBV20-1,TRBJ1-5
TGCGCCAGCAGCGGGACAGGGGTGAACACTGAAGCTTTCTTT,CASSGTGVNTEAFF,few,TRBD1,TRBV5-1,TRBJ1-1
TGCAGCGTCCTTGAGAGGGGGGCGGGGGAAAAACTGTTTTTT,CSVLERGAGEKLFF,few,-,TRBV29-1,TRBJ1-4
TGTGCCAGCCACAGAGGCTACAATGAGCAGTTCTTC,CASHRGYNEQFF,-,-,TRBV12-3/TRBV12-4,TRBJ2-1
TGTGCCAGCATTAGCGCTATCTCCTACAATGAGCAGTTCTTC,CASISAISYNEQFF,few,-,TRBV7-9,TRBJ2-1
TGCGCCAGCAGCTTGACCCGCCTAGCGGGGATCAATGAGCAGTACTTC,CASSLTRLAGINEQYF,-,TRBD2,TRBV5-1,TRBJ2-7
TGTGCCTGGAGTGTCAGTCAAGAGACCCAGTACTTC,CAWSVSQETQYF,-,-,TRBV30,TRBJ2-5
TGCAGTGCTCAGGGGAGCGGGCCTTACAATGAGCAGTTCTTC,CSAQGSGPYNEQFF,-,-,TRBV20-1,TRBJ2-1
TGTGCCACACACTTGAGCGAGACCCAGTTCTTC,CATHLSETQFF,-,-,TRBV11-2,TRBJ2-1
TGTGCCAGCAGTGAATTTAGGACAACACACTATGGCTACACCTTC,CASSEFRTTHYGYTF,-,-,TRBV25-1,TRBJ1-2
TGTGCCAGCAGCTCAAGACTAGCGGCAAACACAGATACGCAGTATTTT,CASSSRLAANTDTQYF,-,TRBD2,TRBV7-9,TRBJ2-3
TGTGCCAGCAGTGAAAGGCTAAGGATCGGGGAGCATTTT,CASSERLRIGEHF,few,-,TRBV2,TRBJ1-5
TGCGCCAGCGGTTTGGGGACAGGGTACAATGAGCAGTTCTTC,CASGLGTGYNEQFF,few,TRBD1,TRBV5-1,TRBJ2-1
TGCAGTGCTCCGAAGGGGATCTACGAGCAGTACTTC,CSAPKGIYEQYF,-,-,TRBV20-1,TRBJ2-7
TGCGCCAGCTCACCCCGCCCACAAGGGTTGGAGACCCAGTACTTC,CASSPRPQGLETQYF,-,-,TRBV5-1,TRBJ2-5
TGTGCCAGCAGTGATTCCATCAAGTACTTC,CASSDSIKYF,-,-,TRBV2,TRBJ2-4
TGTGCCAGCCAACCCCGACCCACAGATACGCAGTATTTT,CASQPRPTDTQYF,few,-,TRBV6-5,TRBJ2-3
TGCAGCGTTGCCGGTGGCGGGAGGGCCTACAATGAGCAGTTCTTC,CSVAGGGRAYNEQFF,many,TRBD2,TRBV29-1,TRBJ2-1
TGTGCCAGCAGCTTATGGGTCCCTGTGGACAGGGTCCATGAGCAGTTCTTC,CASSLWVPVDRVHEQFF,-,TRBD1,TRBV7-3,TRBJ2-1
TGTGCCAGCCGACGAGTGGGGACTACTAACAAGAGAACCCAGTTCTTC,CASRRVGTTNKRTQFF,once,TRBD2,TRBV27,TRBJ2-1
TGTGCCAGCAGCCGGGACAGCTCATATACGCAGTATTTT,CASSRDSSYTQYF,-,TRBD1,TRBV11-2,TRBJ2-3
TGCAGCGTTGCCCCCAGAGGAGGAAACACCATATATTTT,CSVAPRGGNTIYF,-,-,TRBV29-1,TRBJ1-3
TGTGCCAGCAGCTCCTTTCCACCCGCCTACAATGAGCAGTTCTTC,CASSSFPPAYNEQFF,-,-,TRBV7-2,TRBJ2-1
TGCAGTGCTAGGGATGGACTAGCGGGGGGATACACAGATACGCAGTATTTT,CSARDGLAGGYTDTQYF,-,TRBD2,TRBV20-1,TRBJ2-3
TGTGCCAGCAGGTCTAGCGGGAGTCGCACAGATACGCAGTATTTT,CASRSSGSRTDTQYF,-,TRBD2,TRBV28,TRBJ2-3